This is a list of T cell receptor beta chains from one sample in a study of blood T cells in healthy people across ages. One entry per CDR3 protein, called by TCRdb with MiXCR from the 5' RACE reads. This table holds about 1.6 million distinct CDR3 sequences, 30% to 40% found once. The material sequenced was blood. The receptors shown here come from a woman aged 25 to 45 in good health. Both conserved end residues are part of each CDR3. D genes are given only for firm matches. Clone size is given for some rows only: seen once, a few or many times, or a class if the clone is expanded.

>TRBV29-1|.|few|TRBJ1-2
TGCAGCGTTGATGAAGGGATGGATGGCTACACCTTC
CSVDEGMDGYTF
>TRBV20-1|.|.|TRBJ2-7
TGCAGTGCTAGGGGCTTGGACAGTTCACGCGACGAGCAGTACTTC
CSARGLDSSRDEQYF
>TRBV20-1|.|.|TRBJ2-5
TGCAGTGCGCGGCAGGACTCAGGGTTCCAAGAGACCCAGTACTTC
CSARQDSGFQETQYF
>TRBV28|.|few|TRBJ2-3
TGTGCCAGCAGTACAGCGGAAAAGGGAGATACGCAGTATTTT
CASSTAEKGDTQYF
>TRBV30|.|.|TRBJ2-7
TGTGCCTGGAGTGGGGACTACGAGCAGTACTTC
CAWSGDYEQYF
>TRBV7-9|TRBD1|.|TRBJ1-6
TGTGCCAGCAGCTTCGGAGACAGGGGGTTTTTTTCACCCCTCCACTTT
CASSFGDRGFFSPLHF
>TRBV12-3/TRBV12-4|TRBD1|.|TRBJ1-4
TGTGCCAGCAGGCGGGACAGGGGACGGGAAAAACTGTTTTTT
CASRRDRGREKLFF
>TRBV9|TRBD2|.|TRBJ2-2
TGTGCCAGCAGCGCCCTGCGGGGACTAGCGGGGAGCACGAACACCGGGGAGCTGTTTTTT
CASSALRGLAGSTNTGELFF
>TRBV7-2|.|.|TRBJ2-3
TGTGCCGGCAGCCCTCTGCTCGGGTTCTCAGATACGCAGTATTTT
CAGSPLLGFSDTQYF
>TRBV28|TRBD2|.|TRBJ2-5
TGTGCCAGCAGTTTGCAAAGCGGGAGCATCCCCTCCAAAGAGGCCCAGTACTTC
CASSLQSGSIPSKEAQYF
>TRBV27|.|.|TRBJ1-5
TGTGCCAGCAGCCTCGACAGTGTTCATAGCAATCAGCCCCAGCATTTT
CASSLDSVHSNQPQHF
>TRBV20-1|.|.|TRBJ2-3
TGCAGTGCTCTAACCCCGACCGGTTTCGCAGATACGCAGTATTTT
CSALTPTGFADTQYF
>TRBV7-9|.|.|TRBJ2-1
TGTGCCAGCAGCTTAGGCCTCGGGGTCGACTCCTACAATGAGCAGTTCTTC
CASSLGLGVDSYNEQFF
>TRBV10-3|.|.|TRBJ1-1
TGTGCCATCAGTGAGTCCGTTAACACTGAAGCTTTCTTT
CAISESVNTEAFF
>TRBV29-1|.|many|TRBJ2-5
TGCAGCGTTGAAAGGGTCAGTAAAGAGACCCAGTACTTC
CSVERVSKETQYF
>TRBV5-6|.|.|TRBJ2-5
TGTGCCAGCAGCGTGTCAGACCCCCACCGCACGATCCAAGAGACCCAGTACTTC
CASSVSDPHRTIQETQYF
>TRBV20-1|.|few|TRBJ2-3
TGCAGTGCTAGAGTACCTGGGGGTACGCAGTATTTT
CSARVPGGTQYF
>TRBV9|.|few|TRBJ2-1
TGTGCCAGCAGCGTGAACGAGAATGAGCAGTTCTTC
CASSVNENEQFF
>TRBV12-3/TRBV12-4|TRBD1|.|TRBJ2-5
TGTGCCAGCAGCCTCAGGGGGCCTAGGGAGACCCAGTACTTC
CASSLRGPRETQYF
>TRBV12-3/TRBV12-4|TRBD2|few|TRBJ2-1
TGTGCCAGCACCCCTTTGGGACTAGCGGGAGGTGTTGAGCAGTTCTTC
CASTPLGLAGGVEQFF
>TRBV27|.|many|TRBJ1-6
TGTGCCAGCAGTTTAGGGCAGACGAGTTCACCCCTCCACTTT
CASSLGQTSSPLHF
>TRBV10-3|TRBD2|many|TRBJ2-5
TGTGCCACGTCTGCGGGGGATGAGACCCAGTACTTC
CATSAGDETQYF
>TRBV27|.|few|TRBJ2-6
TGTGCCAGCAGTTCCTTAACCTACTCTGGGGCCAACGTCCTGACTTTC
CASSSLTYSGANVLTF
>TRBV27|TRBD1|.|TRBJ1-5
TGTGCCAGCAGTCCCGACCAGGGGGGTAGCAATCAGCCCCAGCATTTT
CASSPDQGGSNQPQHF
>TRBV18|.|few|TRBJ1-2
TGTGCCAGCTCACCGAGGACAGATGGCTACACCTTC
CASSPRTDGYTF
>TRBV5-6|.|few|TRBJ2-1
TGTGCCAGCAGATCCGGGCTCCATAGAAATGAGCAGTTCTTC
CASRSGLHRNEQFF
>TRBV4-2|.|few|TRBJ2-7
TGTGCCAGCAGCCAAGATTCCGTACAGGGATCGATTTCCTACGAGCAGTACTTC
CASSQDSVQGSISYEQYF
>TRBV29-1|TRBD1|few|TRBJ1-1
TGCAGCGCCCGGGCCAGGGGGGGATGGGCTGAAGCTTTCTTT
CSARARGGWAEAFF
>TRBV20-1|.|.|TRBJ2-7
TGCAGTGCTAACTTAGCAGACGAGCAGTACTTC
CSANLADEQYF
>TRBV3-1|.|.|TRBJ2-5
TGTGCCAGCAGCCAAGATGTGGAAGAAGAGACCCAGTACTTC
CASSQDVEEETQYF
>TRBV20-1|.|.|TRBJ2-5
TGCAGTGCTAAGCTTGGGTGGGGGGAGACCCAGTACTTC
CSAKLGWGETQYF
>TRBV13|TRBD2|.|TRBJ2-7
TGTGCCAGCAGCTTAGGCCGAGCGGGGAGGGCCTACGAGCAGTACTTC
CASSLGRAGRAYEQYF
>TRBV10-3|.|.|TRBJ2-7
TGTGCCATCAGTGAGGGAACACAGGGCTACGAGCAGTACTTC
CAISEGTQGYEQYF
>TRBV2|.|few|TRBJ2-7
TGTGCCAGCAGCAGCAAAGGGTACGAGCAGTACTTC
CASSSKGYEQYF
>TRBV24-1|TRBD1|.|TRBJ2-3
TGTGCCACCAGTGATTGGGACAGGGAGGGGTCAGATACGCAGTATTTT
CATSDWDREGSDTQYF
>TRBV12-3/TRBV12-4|.|few|TRBJ2-5
TGTGCCAGCAGTTTTGCGGGTCAGGGGATCCAGTACTTC
CASSFAGQGIQYF
>TRBV20-1|TRBD2|few|TRBJ2-7
TGCAGTGCTAGAGATCTGGCCGGGAGGGCCGTATACGAGCAGTACTTC
CSARDLAGRAVYEQYF
>TRBV29-1|TRBD1|.|TRBJ1-1
TGCAGCGTACTTGGACAGGGACAAACTGAAGCTTTCTTT
CSVLGQGQTEAFF
>TRBV27|.|.|TRBJ2-7
TGTGCCAGCAGTTACGCAGGGAGGACCTACGAGCAGTACTTC
CASSYAGRTYEQYF
>TRBV9|.|few|TRBJ1-2
TGTGCCAGCAGCGTAGCCCGGACAGCCTCATATGGCTACACCTTC
CASSVARTASYGYTF
>TRBV14|TRBD2|.|TRBJ2-3
TGTGCCAGCAGCCAAGATAGCGGGGGGAGCACAGATACGCAGTATTTT
CASSQDSGGSTDTQYF
>TRBV2|.|.|TRBJ2-1
TGTGCCAGCAGTGAAGAGAGCTTTAATGAGCAGTTCTTC
CASSEESFNEQFF
>TRBV12-3/TRBV12-4|.|.|TRBJ2-1
TGTGCCAGCAGAGACCGGGGATATGAGCAGTTCTTC
CASRDRGYEQFF
>TRBV15|.|few|TRBJ2-1
TGTGCCACCAGCAGAGTCCAGCGAACCTACAATGAGCAGTTCTTC
CATSRVQRTYNEQFF
>TRBV20-1|TRBD2|few|TRBJ2-3
TGCAGTGCTAGCCACCAGCGGGAATCAGATACGCAGTATTTT
CSASHQRESDTQYF
>TRBV12-3/TRBV12-4|TRBD2|.|TRBJ2-3
TGTGCCAGCAGTTTAGGGGCGGGAGGTAGAACAGATACGCAGTATTTT
CASSLGAGGRTDTQYF